A selection of T cell receptor beta chains follows, all from one sample in a study of cytomegalovirus exposure and HLA in healthy donors. The table came from immunoSEQ multiplex PCR; TCRdb's copy has only in-frame clones and leaves some out. The profile shows over 150,000 clones, about 71% of them singletons. The sequenced sample consisted of PBMCs. The receptor set was obtained from a woman between 35 and 50 years old in good health and CMV-seropositive. Each CDR3 is given with its conserved first and last residue. The order of the fields is D gene, clone size, J gene, CDR3 length, V gene, CDR3 DNA, CDR3 protein. A D gene is named only where the DNA matches it firmly. Expanded clones get a size class; other rows say once, few or many, or leave the size out.

-,-,TRBJ2-5,17,TRBV27,TGTGCCAGCAGTTTATATTCTGGGGCAGGGGCTCAAGAGACCCAGTACTTC,CASSLYSGAGAQETQYF
-,-,TRBJ2-2,15,TRBV7-2,TGTGCCAGCAGCTTAGCGTTCCCAGACACCGGGGAGCTGTTTTTT,CASSLAFPDTGELFF
TRBD2,-,TRBJ2-1,16,TRBV7-9,TGTGCCAGCACCTCTTGGACTAGCGGGAGGTTTAATGAGCAGTTCTTC,CASTSWTSGRFNEQFF
-,-,TRBJ2-2,17,TRBV4-1,TGCGCCAGCAGCCAAGATGGGCTGGGGGGATTCGCCGGGGAGCTGTTTTTT,CASSQDGLGGFAGELFF
-,-,TRBJ2-3,17,TRBV13,TGTGCCAGCAGCATAACTAGCCGGGGGGCGTTCACAGATACGCAGTATTTT,CASSITSRGAFTDTQYF
-,-,TRBJ2-7,12,TRBV28,TGTGCCAGCAGTTTCCCCACATACGAGCAGTACTTC,CASSFPTYEQYF
-,-,TRBJ2-7,16,TRBV6-5,TGTGCCAGCAGTTCGGGACTGAGGGATAGCTCCTACGAGCAGTACTTC,CASSSGLRDSSYEQYF
TRBD2,-,TRBJ2-7,14,TRBV9,TGTGCCAGCAGCTCCGGGACTAGCAGTTACGAGCAGTACTTC,CASSSGTSSYEQYF
-,-,TRBJ2-2,15,TRBV7-8,TGTGCCAGCAGCTTGGGGGGAATGGACACCGGGGAGCTGTTTTTT,CASSLGGMDTGELFF
-,-,TRBJ1-5,16,TRBV28,TGTGCCAGCAGTTTACCGACCACGGGAAGCAATCAGCCCCAGCATTTT,CASSLPTTGSNQPQHF
-,-,TRBJ2-7,15,TRBV11-2,TGTGCCAGCAGCTTAGGTAGGGCAGGGGGGAACGAGCAGTACTTC,CASSLGRAGGNEQYF
TRBD2,-,TRBJ2-5,14,TRBV5-1,TGCGCCAGCAGACGTTGGACTAGCGGGGAGACCCAGTACTTC,CASRRWTSGETQYF
-,-,TRBJ2-5,12,TRBV7-2,TGTGCCAGCAGCCCCCCCGGGGAGACCCAGTACTTC,CASSPPGETQYF
TRBD1,-,TRBJ1-2,14,TRBV27,TGTGCCAGCAGCAACAGGGGGCGCGACTATGGCTACCCCTTC,CASSNRGRDYGYPF
TRBD1,-,TRBJ1-3,21,TRBV27,TGTGCCAGCAGTTCACCCGTCATACCTGTGACAGGGAAGGCCTCTGGAAACACCATATATTTT,CASSSPVIPVTGKASGNTIYF
-,-,TRBJ2-7,14,TRBV28,TGTGCCAGCAGTTTACAGGGGAGTAGGAACGAGCAGTACTTC,CASSLQGSRNEQYF
-,-,TRBJ1-1,16,TRBV4-2,TGTGCCAGCAGCCAAGAAACGACAGTCATGAACACTGAAGCTTTCTTT,CASSQETTVMNTEAFF
-,few,TRBJ2-1,16,TRBV19,TGTGCCAGTAGTATTTTCAACAGCTTGACCTACAATGAGCAGTTCTTC,CASSIFNSLTYNEQFF
TRBD1,few,TRBJ1-2,13,TRBV18,TGTGCCAGCTCTGAGGACAGGGGCTATGGCTACCCCTTC,CASSEDRGYGYPF
-,few,TRBJ2-4,14,TRBV28,TGTGCCAGCAGTTTCGAGTGGGCCAAAAACATTCAGTACTTC,CASSFEWAKNIQYF
TRBD2,-,TRBJ2-7,16,TRBV6-6,TGTGCCAGCAGTTCTCTAGCGGGGGCCGGCTCCTACGAGCAGTACTTC,CASSSLAGAGSYEQYF
-,-,TRBJ1-6,13,TRBV4-3,TGCGCCAGCAGCCAAGATGTTGGGGGGACCCTCCACTTT,CASSQDVGGTLHF
TRBD2,-,TRBJ2-1,16,TRBV5-1,TGCGCCAGCAGCTTCCCTCCAGCGGGAGTACGTAATGAGCAGTTCTTC,CASSFPPAGVRNEQFF
TRBD2,-,TRBJ2-3,17,TRBV7-8,TGTGCCAGCAGCTTAGGGGGACTAGCGGGGGGGCCAGATACGCAGTATTTT,CASSLGGLAGGPDTQYF
-,once,TRBJ1-1,14,TRBV21-1,TGTGCCAGCAGTAATGGGGCCCTGAACACTGAAGCTTTCTTT,CASSNGALNTEAFF
-,-,TRBJ2-4,11,TRBV2,TGTGCCACCGACCCGGGGGGCTCTCAGTACTTC,CATDPGGSQYF
-,-,TRBJ1-1,14,TRBV19,TGTGCCAGTAGCCGAGCCCCTGGAGGAACTGAAGCTTTCTTT,CASSRAPGGTEAFF
TRBD2,once,TRBJ2-5,13,TRBV2,TGTGCCAGCAGTGTCCCGGGAGGAGAGACCCAGTACTTC,CASSVPGGETQYF